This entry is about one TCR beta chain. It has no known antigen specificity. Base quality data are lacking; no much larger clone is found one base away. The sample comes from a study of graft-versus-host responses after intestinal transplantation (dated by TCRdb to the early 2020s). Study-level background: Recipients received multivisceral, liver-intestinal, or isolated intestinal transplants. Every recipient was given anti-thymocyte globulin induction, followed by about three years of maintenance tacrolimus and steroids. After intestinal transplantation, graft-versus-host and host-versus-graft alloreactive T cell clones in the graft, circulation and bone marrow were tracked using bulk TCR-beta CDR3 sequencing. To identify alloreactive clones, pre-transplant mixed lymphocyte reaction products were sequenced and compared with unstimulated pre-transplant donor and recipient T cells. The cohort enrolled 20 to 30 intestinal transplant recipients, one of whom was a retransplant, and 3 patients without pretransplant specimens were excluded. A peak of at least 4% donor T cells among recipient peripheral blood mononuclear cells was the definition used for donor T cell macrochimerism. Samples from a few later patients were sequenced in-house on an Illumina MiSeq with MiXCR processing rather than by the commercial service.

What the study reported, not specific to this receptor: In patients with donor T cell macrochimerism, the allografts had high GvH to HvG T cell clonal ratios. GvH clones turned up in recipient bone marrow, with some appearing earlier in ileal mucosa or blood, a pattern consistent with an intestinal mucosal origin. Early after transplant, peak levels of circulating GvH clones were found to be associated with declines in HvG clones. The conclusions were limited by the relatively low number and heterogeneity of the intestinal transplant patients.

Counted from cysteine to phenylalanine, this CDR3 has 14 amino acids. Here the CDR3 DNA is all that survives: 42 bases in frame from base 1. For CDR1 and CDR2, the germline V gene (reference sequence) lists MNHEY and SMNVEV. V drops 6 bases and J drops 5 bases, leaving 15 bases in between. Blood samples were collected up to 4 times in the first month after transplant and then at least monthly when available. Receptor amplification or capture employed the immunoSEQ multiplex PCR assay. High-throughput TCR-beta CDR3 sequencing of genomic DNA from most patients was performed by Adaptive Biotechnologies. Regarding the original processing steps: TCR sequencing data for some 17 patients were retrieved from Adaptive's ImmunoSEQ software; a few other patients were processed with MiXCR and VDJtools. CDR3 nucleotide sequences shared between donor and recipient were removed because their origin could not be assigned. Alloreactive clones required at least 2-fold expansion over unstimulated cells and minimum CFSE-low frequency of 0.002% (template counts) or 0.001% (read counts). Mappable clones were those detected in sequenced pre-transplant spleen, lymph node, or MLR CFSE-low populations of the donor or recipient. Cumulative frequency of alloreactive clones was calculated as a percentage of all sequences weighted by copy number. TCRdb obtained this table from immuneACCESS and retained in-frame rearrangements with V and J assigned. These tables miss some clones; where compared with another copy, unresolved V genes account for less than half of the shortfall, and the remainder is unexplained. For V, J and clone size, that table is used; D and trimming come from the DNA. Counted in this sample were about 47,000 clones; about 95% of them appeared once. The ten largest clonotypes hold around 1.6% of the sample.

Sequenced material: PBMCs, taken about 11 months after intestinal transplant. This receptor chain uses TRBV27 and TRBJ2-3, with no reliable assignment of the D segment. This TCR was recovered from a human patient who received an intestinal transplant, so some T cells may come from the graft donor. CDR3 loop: CASRGIWAVDTQYF. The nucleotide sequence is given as TGTGCCAGCAGGGGGATATGGGCGGTAGATACGCAGTATTTT.